This TCR beta chain came from a study of fetal regulatory T cell absence and autoimmunity. The study's findings and limits: Pancreas TCRs were oligoclonally enriched versus cord blood, some clones over 85-fold. TRB gene family usage was broadly similar in cord blood and pancreas.

This was a survey-level run. Assay: immunoSEQ multiplex PCR; the TCRdb copy retains only in-frame clones and omits some. Of more than 85,000 clones listed, roughly 70% are singletons. In regard to this clone: The antigen is unknown.

In germline, CDR1 is LNHDA, CDR2 SQIVND (reference sequence). The CDR3 extends over 14 amino acids. The V end was cut by 6 bases, the J end by 1 base, with 12 bases between. The chain combines TRBV19 with TRBJ1-1; D is uncertain. The receptor comes from a male donor with IPEX syndrome. The sequencing sample was made of pancreas tissue. The CDR3 is CASRGKGGNTEAFF. The CDR3 nucleotides read TGTGCCAGTAGGGGGAAAGGAGGGAACACTGAAGCTTTCTTT. The whole variable domain, remainder taken from reference TRBV19 and TRBJ1-1, is DGGITQSPKYLFRKEGQNVTLSCEQNLNHDAMYWYRQDPGQGLRLIYYSQIVNDFQKGDIAEGYSVSREKKESFPLTVTSAQKNPTAFYLCASRGKGGNTEAFFGQGTRLTVV.